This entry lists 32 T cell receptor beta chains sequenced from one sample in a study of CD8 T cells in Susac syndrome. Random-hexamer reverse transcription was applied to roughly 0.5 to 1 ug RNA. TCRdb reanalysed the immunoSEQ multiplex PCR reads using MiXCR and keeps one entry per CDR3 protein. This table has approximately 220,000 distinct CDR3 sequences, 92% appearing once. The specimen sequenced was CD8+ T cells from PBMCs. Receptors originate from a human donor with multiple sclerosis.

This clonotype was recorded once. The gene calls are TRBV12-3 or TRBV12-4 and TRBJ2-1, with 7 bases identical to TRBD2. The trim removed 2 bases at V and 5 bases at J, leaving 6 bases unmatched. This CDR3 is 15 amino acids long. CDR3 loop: CASSLRSSGNNEQFF. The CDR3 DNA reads TGTGCCAGCAGTTTAAGGTCTAGCGGAAACAATGAGCAGTTCTTC.

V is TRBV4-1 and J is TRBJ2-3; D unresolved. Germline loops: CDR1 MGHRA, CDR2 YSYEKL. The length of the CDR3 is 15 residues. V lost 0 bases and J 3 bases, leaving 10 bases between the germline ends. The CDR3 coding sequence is TGCGCCAGCAGCCAAGATGCGTCAGGAACAGATACGCAGTATTTT. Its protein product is CASSQDASGTDTQYF.

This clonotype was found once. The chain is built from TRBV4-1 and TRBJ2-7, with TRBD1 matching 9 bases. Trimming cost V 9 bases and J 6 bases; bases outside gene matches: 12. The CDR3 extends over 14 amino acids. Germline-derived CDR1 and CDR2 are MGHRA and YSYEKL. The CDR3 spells CASSPGTGNGEQYF. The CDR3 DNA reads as TGCGCCAGTTCACCCGGGACAGGGAATGGCGAGCAGTACTTC.

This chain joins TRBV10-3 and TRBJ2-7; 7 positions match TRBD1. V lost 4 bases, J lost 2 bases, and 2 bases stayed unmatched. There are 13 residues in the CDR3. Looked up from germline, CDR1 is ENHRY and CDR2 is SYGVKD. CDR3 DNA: TGTGCCATCAGTGGTGGGACAGCCTACGAGCAGTACTTC. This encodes CAISGGTAYEQYF.

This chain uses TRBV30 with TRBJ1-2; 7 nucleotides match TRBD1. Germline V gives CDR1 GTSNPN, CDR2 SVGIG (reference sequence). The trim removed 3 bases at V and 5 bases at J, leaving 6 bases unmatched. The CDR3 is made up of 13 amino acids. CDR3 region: CAWRGDSPYGYTF. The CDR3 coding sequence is TGTGCCTGGAGAGGGGACAGTCCTTATGGCTACACCTTC. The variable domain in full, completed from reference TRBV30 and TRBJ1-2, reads SQTIHQWPATLVQPVGSPLSLECTVEGTSNPNLYWYRQAAGRGLQLLFYSVGIGQISSEVPQNLSASRPQDRQFILSSKKLLLSDSGFYLCAWRGDSPYGYTFGSGTRLTVV.

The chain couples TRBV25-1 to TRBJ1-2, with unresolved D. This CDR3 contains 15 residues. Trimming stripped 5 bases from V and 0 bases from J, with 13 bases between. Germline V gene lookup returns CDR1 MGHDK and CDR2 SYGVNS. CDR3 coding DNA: TGTGCCAGCAGTACCCCGGGAGGGACTAACTATGGCTACACCTTC. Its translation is CASSTPGGTNYGYTF.

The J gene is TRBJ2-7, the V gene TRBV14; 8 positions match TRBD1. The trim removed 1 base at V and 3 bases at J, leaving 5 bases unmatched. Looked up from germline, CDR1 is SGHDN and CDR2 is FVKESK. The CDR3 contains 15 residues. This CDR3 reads CASSQGGTGYYEQYF. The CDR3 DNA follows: TGTGCCAGCAGCCAAGGCGGGACAGGTTACTACGAGCAGTACTTC. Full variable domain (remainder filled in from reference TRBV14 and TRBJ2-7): EAGVTQFPSHSVIEKGQTVTLRCDPISGHDNLYWYRRVMGKEIKFLLHFVKESKQDESGMPNNRFLAERTGGTYSTLKVQPAELEDSGVYFCASSQGGTGYYEQYFGPGTRLTVT.

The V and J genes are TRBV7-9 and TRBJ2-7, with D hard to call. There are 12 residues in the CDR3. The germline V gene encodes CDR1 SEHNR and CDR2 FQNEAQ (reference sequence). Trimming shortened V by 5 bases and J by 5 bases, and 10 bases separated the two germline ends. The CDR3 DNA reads TGTGCCAGCAGCCTCCCCACCAACGAGCAGTACTTC. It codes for CASSLPTNEQYF. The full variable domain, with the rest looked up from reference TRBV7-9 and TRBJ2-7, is DTGVSQNPRHKITKRGQNVTFRCDPISEHNRLYWYRQTLGQGPEFLTYFQNEAQLEKSRLLSDRFSAERPKGSFSTLEIQRTEQGDSAMYLCASSLPTNEQYFGPGTRLTVT.

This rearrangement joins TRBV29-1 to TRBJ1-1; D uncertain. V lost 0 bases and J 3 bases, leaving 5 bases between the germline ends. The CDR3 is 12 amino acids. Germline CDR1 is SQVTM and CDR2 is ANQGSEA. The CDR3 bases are TGCAGCGTTGAAGATGGGCACACTGAAGCTTTCTTT. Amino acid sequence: CSVEDGHTEAFF.

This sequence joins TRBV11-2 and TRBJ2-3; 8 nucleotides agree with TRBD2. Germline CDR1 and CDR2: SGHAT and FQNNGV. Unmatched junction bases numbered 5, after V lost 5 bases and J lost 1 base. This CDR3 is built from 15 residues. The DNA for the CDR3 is TGTGCCAGCAGCCGTTACGGGGGGGGCACAGATACGCAGTATTTT. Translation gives CASSRYGGGTDTQYF. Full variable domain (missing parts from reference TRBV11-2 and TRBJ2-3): EAGVAQSPRYKIIEKRQSVAFWCNPISGHATLYWYQQILGQGPKLLIQFQNNGVVDDSQLPKDRFSAERLKGVDSTLKIQPAKLEDSAVYLCASSRYGGGTDTQYFGPGTRLTVL.

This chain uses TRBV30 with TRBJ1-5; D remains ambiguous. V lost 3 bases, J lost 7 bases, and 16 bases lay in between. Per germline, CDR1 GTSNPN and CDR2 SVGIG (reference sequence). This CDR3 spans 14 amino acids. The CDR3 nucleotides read TGTGCCTGGAGCCTGGGCCCAGGTGGACAGCCCCAGCATTTT. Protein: CAWSLGPGGQPQHF.

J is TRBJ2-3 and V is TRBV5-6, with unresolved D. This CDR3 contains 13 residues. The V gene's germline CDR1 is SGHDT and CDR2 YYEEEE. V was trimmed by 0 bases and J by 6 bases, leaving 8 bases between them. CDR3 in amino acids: CASSLGVADTQYF. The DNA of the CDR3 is TGTGCCAGCAGCTTGGGGGTTGCGGATACGCAGTATTTT. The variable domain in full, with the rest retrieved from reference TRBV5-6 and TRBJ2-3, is DAGVTQSPTHLIKTRGQQVTLRCSPKSGHDTVSWYQQALGQGPQFIFQYYEEEERQRGNFPDRFSGHQFPNYSSELNVNALLLGDSALYLCASSLGVADTQYFGPGTRLTVL.

The CDR3 protein is CASSLDRAPAGEQFF. CDR3 in DNA: TGTGCCAGCAGCTTAGACCGCGCCCCGGCGGGTGAGCAGTTCTTC. This rearrangement joins TRBV7-2 to TRBJ2-1, with D possibly matching TRBD2 (5 bases). Looked up from germline, CDR1 is SGHTA and CDR2 is FQGNSA. This CDR3 is 15 amino acids long. The germline V and J ends were trimmed by 1 base and 9 bases, with 16 bases remaining between them.

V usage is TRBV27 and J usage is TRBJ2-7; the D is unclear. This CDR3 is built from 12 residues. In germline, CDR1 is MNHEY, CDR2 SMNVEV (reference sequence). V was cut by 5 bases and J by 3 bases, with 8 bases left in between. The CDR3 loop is CASSTSLYEQYF. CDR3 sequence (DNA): TGTGCCAGCAGTACAAGCCTCTACGAGCAGTACTTC.

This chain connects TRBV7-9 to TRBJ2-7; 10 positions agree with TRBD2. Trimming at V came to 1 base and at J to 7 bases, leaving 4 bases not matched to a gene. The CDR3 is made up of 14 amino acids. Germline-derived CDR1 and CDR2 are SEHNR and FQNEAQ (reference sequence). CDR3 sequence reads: CASSLVAGGREQYF. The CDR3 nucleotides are TGTGCCAGCAGCTTAGTAGCGGGAGGCAGAGAGCAGTACTTC. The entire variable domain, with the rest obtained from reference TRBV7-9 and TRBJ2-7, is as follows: DTGVSQNPRHKITKRGQNVTFRCDPISEHNRLYWYRQTLGQGPEFLTYFQNEAQLEKSRLLSDRFSAERPKGSFSTLEIQRTEQGDSAMYLCASSLVAGGREQYFGPGTRLTVT.

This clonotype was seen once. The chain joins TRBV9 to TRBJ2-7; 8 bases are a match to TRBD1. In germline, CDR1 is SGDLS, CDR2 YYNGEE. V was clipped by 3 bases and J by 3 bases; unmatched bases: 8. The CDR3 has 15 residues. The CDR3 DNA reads TGTGCCAGCAGCGCCACCCCGGACAGGGTCTACGAGCAGTACTTC. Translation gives CASSATPDRVYEQYF.

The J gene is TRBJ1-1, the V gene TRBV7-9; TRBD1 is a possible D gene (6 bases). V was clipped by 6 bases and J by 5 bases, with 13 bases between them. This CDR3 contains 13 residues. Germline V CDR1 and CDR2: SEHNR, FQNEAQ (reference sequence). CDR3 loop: CASSYIQGTEAFF. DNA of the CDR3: TGTGCCAGCAGTTACATTCAGGGGACTGAAGCTTTCTTT.

The CDR3, as DNA: TGTGCCAGTGAACGGAATAGGGACAGTTTCAATCAGCCCCAGCATTTT. Its translation is CASERNRDSFNQPQHF. The V and J genes are TRBV6-1 and TRBJ1-5; 7 nucleotides line up with TRBD1. CDR3 length: 16 residues. Germline CDR1 is MNHNS and CDR2 is SASEGT. Trimming cost V 9 bases and J 3 bases; bases outside gene matches: 14.

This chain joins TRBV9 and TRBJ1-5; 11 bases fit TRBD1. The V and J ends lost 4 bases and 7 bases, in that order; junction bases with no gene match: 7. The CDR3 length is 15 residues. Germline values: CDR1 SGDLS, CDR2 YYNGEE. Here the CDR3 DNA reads TGTGCCAGCAGCTCCGGGACAGGGGGTGAACAGCCCCAGCATTTT. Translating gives CASSSGTGGEQPQHF.

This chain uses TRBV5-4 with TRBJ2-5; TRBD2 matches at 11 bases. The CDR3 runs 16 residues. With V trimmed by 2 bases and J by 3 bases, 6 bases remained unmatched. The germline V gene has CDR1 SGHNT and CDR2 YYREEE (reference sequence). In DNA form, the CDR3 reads TGTGCCAGCAGCTTCAAAGGACTAGCGGGCGAAGAGACCCAGTACTTC. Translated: CASSFKGLAGEETQYF. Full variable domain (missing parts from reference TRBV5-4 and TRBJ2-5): ETGVTQSPTHLIKTRGQQVTLRCSSQSGHNTVSWYQQALGQGPQFIFQYYREEENGRGNFPPRFSGLQFPNYSSELNVNALELDDSALYLCASSFKGLAGEETQYFGPGTRLLVL.

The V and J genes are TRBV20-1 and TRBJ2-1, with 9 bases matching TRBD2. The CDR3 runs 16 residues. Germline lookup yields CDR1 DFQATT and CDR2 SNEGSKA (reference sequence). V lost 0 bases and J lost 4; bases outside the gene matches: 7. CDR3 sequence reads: CSARDSSGRRYNEQFF. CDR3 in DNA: TGCAGTGCTAGAGATAGTAGCGGGAGAAGGTACAATGAGCAGTTCTTC.

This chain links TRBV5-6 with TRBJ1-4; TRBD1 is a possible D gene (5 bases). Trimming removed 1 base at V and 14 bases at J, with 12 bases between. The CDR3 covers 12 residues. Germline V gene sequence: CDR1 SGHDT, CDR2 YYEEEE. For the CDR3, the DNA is TGTGCCAGCAGCTTGATTTCGGGACCCCTGTTTTTT. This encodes CASSLISGPLFF.

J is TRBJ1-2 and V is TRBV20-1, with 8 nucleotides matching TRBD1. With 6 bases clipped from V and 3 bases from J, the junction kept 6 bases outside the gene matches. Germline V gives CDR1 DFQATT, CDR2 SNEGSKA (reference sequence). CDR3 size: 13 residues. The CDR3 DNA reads TGCAGTGCCGTAGACAGGGGTGACTATGGCTACACCTTC. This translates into CSAVDRGDYGYTF.

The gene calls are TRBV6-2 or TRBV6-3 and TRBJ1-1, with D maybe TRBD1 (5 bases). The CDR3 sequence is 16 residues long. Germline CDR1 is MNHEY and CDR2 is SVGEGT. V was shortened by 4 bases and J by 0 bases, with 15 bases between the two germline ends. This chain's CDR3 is CASSSARAEMNTEAFF. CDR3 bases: TGTGCCAGCAGTTCGGCCAGGGCGGAGATGAACACTGAAGCTTTCTTT.

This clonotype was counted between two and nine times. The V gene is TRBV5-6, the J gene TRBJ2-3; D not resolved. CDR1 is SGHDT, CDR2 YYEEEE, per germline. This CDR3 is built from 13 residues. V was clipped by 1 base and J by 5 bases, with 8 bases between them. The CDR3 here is CASSLSEEDTQYF. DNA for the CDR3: TGTGCCAGCAGCTTGAGCGAAGAAGATACGCAGTATTTT.

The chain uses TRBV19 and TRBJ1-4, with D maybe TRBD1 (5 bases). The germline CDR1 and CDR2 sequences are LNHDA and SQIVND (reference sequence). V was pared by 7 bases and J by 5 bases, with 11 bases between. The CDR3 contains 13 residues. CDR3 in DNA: TGTGCCAGTACTACAGGAACGAATGAAAAACTGTTTTTT. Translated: CASTTGTNEKLFF.

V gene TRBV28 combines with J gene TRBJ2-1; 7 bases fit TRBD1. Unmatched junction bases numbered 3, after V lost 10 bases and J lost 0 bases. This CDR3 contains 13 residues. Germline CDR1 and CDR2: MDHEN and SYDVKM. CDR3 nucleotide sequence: TGTGCCATCACAGGGGACTCCTACAATGAGCAGTTCTTC. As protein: CAITGDSYNEQFF.

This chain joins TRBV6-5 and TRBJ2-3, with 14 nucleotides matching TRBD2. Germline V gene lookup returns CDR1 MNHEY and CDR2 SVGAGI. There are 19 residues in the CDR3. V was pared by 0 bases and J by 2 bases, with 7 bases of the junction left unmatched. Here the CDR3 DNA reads TGTGCCAGCAGTTACTCGACCGGGACTAGCGGGAGTAACACAGATACGCAGTATTTT. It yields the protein CASSYSTGTSGSNTDTQYF.

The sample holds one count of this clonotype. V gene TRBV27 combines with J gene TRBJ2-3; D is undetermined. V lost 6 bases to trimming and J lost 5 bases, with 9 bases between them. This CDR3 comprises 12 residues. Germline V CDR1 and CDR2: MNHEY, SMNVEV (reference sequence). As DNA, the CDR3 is TGTGCCAGCAGCCGGAGTGGAGATACGCAGTATTTT. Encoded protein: CASSRSGDTQYF.

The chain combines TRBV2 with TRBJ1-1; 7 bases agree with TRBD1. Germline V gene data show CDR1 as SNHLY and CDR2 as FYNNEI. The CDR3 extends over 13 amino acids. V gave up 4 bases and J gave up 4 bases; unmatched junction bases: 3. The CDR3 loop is CASSVYRGTEAFF. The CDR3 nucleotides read TGTGCCAGCAGTGTATACAGGGGCACTGAAGCTTTCTTT.

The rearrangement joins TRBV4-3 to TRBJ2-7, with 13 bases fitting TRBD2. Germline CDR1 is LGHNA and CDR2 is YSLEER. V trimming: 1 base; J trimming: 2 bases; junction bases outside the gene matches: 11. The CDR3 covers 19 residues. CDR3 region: CASSQVRTSGSFRAYEQYF. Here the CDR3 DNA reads TGCGCCAGCAGCCAAGTTCGGACTAGCGGGAGCTTTCGGGCCTACGAGCAGTACTTC.

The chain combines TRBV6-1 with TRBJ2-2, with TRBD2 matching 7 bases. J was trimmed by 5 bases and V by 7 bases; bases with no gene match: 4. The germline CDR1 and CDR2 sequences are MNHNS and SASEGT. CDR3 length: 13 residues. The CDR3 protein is CASTLGGTGELFF. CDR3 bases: TGTGCCAGCACCCTGGGGGGGACCGGGGAGCTGTTTTTT.